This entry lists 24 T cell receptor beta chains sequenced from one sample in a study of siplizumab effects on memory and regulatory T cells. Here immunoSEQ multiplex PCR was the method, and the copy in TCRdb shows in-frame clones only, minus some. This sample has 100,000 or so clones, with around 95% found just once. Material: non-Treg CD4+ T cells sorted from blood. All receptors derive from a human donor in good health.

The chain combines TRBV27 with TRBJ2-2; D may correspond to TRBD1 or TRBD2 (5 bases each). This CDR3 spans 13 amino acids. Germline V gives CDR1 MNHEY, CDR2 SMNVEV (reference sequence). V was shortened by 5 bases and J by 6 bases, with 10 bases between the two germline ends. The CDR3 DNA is TGTGCCAGCAGTGTGGGGGTTTCCGGGGAGCTGTTTTTT. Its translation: CASSVGVSGELFF.

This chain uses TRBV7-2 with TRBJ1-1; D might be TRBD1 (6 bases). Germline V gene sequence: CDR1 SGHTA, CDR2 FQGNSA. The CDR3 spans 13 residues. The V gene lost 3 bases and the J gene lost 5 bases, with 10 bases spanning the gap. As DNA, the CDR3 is TGTGCCAGCAGCTTGCAGGGGTGGACTGAAGCTTTCTTT. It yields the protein CASSLQGWTEAFF.

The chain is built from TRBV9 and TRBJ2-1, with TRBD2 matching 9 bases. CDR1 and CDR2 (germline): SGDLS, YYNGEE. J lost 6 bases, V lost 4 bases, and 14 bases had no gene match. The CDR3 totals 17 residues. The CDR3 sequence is CASSPTGRSGGTNEQFF. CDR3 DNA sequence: TGTGCCAGCAGCCCAACGGGTCGAAGCGGGGGGACCAATGAGCAGTTCTTC.

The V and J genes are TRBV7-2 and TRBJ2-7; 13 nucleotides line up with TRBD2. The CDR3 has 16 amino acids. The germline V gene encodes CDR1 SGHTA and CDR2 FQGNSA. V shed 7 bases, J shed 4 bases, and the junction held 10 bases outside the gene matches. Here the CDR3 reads CASIHSGTSGAYEQYF. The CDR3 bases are TGTGCCAGCATCCATTCCGGGACTAGCGGGGCTTACGAGCAGTACTTC.

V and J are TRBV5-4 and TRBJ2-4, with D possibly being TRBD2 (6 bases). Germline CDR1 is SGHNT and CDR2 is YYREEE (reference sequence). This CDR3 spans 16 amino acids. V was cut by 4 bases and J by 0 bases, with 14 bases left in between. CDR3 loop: CASSPPGDLAKNIQYF. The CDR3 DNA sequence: TGTGCCAGCAGCCCCCCGGGGGATCTAGCCAAAAACATTCAGTACTTC.

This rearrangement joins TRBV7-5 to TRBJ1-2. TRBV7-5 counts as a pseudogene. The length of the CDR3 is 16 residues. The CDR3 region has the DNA TGTGTCAGAAGCCCACCGGGCGGCAGGAGGACGGATGGCTACACCTTC. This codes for CVRSPPGGRRTDGYTF.

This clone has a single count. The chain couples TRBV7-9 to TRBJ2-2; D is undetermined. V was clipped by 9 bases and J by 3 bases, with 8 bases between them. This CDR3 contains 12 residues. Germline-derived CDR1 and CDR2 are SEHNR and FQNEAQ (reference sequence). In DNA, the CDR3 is TGTGCCAGTTCCTTAGACACCGGGGAGCTGTTTTTT. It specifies CASSLDTGELFF.

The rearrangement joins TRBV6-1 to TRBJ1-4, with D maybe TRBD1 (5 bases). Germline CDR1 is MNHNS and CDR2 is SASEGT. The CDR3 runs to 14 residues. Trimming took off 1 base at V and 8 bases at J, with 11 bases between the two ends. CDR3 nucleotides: TGTGCCAGCAGTGAAGGGGGGGTAAGGGAAAAACTGTTTTTT. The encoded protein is CASSEGGVREKLFF.

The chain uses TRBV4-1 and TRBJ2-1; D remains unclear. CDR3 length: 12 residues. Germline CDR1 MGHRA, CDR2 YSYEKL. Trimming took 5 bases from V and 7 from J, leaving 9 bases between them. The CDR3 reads CASSSSANEQFF. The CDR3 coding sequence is TGCGCCAGCAGCTCATCGGCGAATGAGCAGTTCTTC.

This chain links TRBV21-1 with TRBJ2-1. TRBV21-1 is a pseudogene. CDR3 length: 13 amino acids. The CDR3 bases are TGTGCCAGTCCCCCCCGGGGGCGCAATGAGCAGTTCTTC. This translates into CASPPRGRNEQFF.

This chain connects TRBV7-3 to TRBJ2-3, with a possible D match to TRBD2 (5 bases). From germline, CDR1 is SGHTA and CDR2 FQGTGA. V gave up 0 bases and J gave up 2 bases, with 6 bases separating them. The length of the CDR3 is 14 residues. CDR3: CASSLTRATDTQYF. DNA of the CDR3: TGTGCCAGCAGCTTAACGAGGGCCACAGATACGCAGTATTTT.

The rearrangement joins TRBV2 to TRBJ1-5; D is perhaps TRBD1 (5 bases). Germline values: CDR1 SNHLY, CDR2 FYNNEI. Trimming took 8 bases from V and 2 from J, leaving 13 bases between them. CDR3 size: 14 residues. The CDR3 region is CASGRGEGNQPQHF. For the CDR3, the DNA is TGTGCCAGCGGGAGAGGGGAGGGCAATCAGCCCCAGCATTTT.

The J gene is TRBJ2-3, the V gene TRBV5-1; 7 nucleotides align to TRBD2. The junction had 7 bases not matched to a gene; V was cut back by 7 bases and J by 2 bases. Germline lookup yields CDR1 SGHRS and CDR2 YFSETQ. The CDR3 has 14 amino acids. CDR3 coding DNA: TGCGCCAGCGGCGGGGGTCGGCCCACAGATACGCAGTATTTT. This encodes CASGGGRPTDTQYF. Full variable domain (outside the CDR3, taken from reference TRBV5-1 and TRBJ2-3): KAGVTQTPRYLIKTRGQQVTLSCSPISGHRSVSWYQQTPGQGLQFLFEYFSETQRNKGNFPGRFSGRQFSNSRSEMNVSTLELGDSALYLCASGGGRPTDTQYFGPGTRLTVL.

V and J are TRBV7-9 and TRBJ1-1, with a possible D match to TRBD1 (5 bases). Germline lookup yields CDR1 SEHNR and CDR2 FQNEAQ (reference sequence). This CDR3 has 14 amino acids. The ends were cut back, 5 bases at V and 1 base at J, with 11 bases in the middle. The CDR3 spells CASSGGTENTEAFF. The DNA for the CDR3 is TGTGCCAGCAGCGGAGGGACGGAGAACACTGAAGCTTTCTTT.

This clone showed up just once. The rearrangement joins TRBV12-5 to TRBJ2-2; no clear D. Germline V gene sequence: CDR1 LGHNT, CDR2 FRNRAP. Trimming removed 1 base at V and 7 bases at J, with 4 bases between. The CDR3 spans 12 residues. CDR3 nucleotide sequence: TGTGCTAGTGGTTTGGCCGACGGGGAGCTGTTTTTT. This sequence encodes CASGLADGELFF.

The CDR3 sequence: CASSLVQGRTDTQYF. DNA of the CDR3: TGTGCCAGCAGCTTAGTACAGGGGAGGACAGATACGCAGTATTTT. The rearrangement joins TRBV7-9 to TRBJ2-3; TRBD1 is a possible D gene (7 bases). Trimming took 1 base from V and 3 from J, leaving 11 bases between them. The CDR3 totals 15 residues. The germline V gene encodes CDR1 SEHNR and CDR2 FQNEAQ (reference sequence).

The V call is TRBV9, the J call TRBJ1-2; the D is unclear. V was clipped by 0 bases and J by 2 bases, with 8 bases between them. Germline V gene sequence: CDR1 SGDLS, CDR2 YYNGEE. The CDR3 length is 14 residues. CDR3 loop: CASSVDSGNYGYTF. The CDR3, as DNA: TGTGCCAGCAGCGTAGACTCGGGAAACTATGGCTACACCTTC.

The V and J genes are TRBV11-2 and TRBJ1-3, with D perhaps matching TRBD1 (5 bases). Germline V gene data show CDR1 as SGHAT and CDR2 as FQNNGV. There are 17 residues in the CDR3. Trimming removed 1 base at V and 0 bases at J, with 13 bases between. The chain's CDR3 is CASSLVRGSTSGNTIYF. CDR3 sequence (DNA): TGTGCCAGCAGCTTAGTACGGGGCAGTACCTCTGGAAACACCATATATTTT. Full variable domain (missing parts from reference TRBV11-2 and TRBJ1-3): EAGVAQSPRYKIIEKRQSVAFWCNPISGHATLYWYQQILGQGPKLLIQFQNNGVVDDSQLPKDRFSAERLKGVDSTLKIQPAKLEDSAVYLCASSLVRGSTSGNTIYFGEGSWLTVV.

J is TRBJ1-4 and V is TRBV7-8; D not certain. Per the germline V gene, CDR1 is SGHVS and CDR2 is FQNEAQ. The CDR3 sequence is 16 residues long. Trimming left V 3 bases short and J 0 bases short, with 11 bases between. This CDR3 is CASSFEGGPTNEKLFF. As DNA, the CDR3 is TGTGCCAGCAGCTTCGAAGGCGGCCCAACTAATGAAAAACTGTTTTTT.

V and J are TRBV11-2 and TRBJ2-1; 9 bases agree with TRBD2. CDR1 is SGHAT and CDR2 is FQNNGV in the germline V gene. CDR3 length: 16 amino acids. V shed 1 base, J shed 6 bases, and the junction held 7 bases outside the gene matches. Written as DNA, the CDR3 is TGTGCCAGCAGCTTAGTTCCTAGCGGGGTTACCAATGAGCAGTTCTTC. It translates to CASSLVPSGVTNEQFF.

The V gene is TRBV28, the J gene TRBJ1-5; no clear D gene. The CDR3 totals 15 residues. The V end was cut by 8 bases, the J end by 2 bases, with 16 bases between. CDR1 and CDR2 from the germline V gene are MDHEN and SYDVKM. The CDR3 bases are TGTGCCAGCCAGCCCCCCGTCCGCGGCAATCAGCCCCAGCATTTT. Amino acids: CASQPPVRGNQPQHF. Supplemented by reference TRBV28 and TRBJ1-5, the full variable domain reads DVKVTQSSRYLVKRTGEKVFLECVQDMDHENMFWYRQDPGLGLRLIYFSYDVKMKEKGDIPEGYSVSREKKERFSLILESASTNQTSMYLCASQPPVRGNQPQHFGDGTRLSIL.

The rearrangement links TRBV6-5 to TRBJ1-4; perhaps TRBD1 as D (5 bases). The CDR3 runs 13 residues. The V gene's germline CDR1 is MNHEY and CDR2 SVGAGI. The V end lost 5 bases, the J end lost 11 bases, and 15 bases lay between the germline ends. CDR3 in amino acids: CASSLTEGVKLFF. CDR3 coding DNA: TGTGCCAGCAGTCTAACTGAAGGGGTTAAACTGTTTTTT.

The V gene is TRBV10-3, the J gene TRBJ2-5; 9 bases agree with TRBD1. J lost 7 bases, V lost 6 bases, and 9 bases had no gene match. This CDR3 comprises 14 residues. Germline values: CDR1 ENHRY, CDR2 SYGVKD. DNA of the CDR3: TGTGCCATCAGCGAGACAGGGGGGGGAGGGACCCAGTACTTC. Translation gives CAISETGGGGTQYF.

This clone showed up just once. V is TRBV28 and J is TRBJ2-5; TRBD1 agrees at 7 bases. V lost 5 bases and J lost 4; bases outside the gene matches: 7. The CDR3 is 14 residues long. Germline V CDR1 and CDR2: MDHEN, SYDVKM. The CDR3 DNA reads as TGTGCCAGCAGTATCAGACAGGGTGGAGAGACCCAGTACTTC. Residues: CASSIRQGGETQYF.